The 22 T cell receptor beta chains listed next were all sequenced from one sample in a study of CXCR3-negative and CXCR3-positive naive CD8 T cells. In preparing the TRB cDNA libraries, 5' RACE with UMI labels was used. TCRdb reprocessed the 5' RACE reads and stores each CDR3 protein as one record, lacking DNA. This specimen shows about 130,000 distinct CDR3 sequences; the ten leading clones hold about 0.44%. Material: naive CXCR3- CD8+ T cells from blood. Regarding subset: CD45RO-CCR7+CD27+CD95- naive CD8+ T cells lacking CXCR3 (TNR3-). The receptors shown here come from a human donor in good health. Some clones in this sample may be carry-over from other donors' samples.

This chain links TRBV7-6 with TRBJ2-1; as DNA is missing, the TRBD1 call by TCRdb cannot be tested. CDR3 length equals 12 residues. Germline V gene sequence: CDR1 SGHVS, CDR2 FNYEAQ. The CDR3 sequence: CASSLATGEQFF.

The chain recombines TRBV14 with TRBJ2-1; TCRdb designates TRBD1, a call that cannot be tested without DNA. There are 11 residues in the CDR3. Germline CDR1 and CDR2: SGHDN and FVKESK. CDR3: CASNTGGEQFF.

The chain joins TRBV29-1 to TRBJ2-7; TCRdb's assignment of TRBD1 cannot be checked, as there is no DNA. The CDR3 contains 15 residues. Germline V gives CDR1 SQVTM, CDR2 ANQGSEA. CDR3: CSVEEGDRGISEQYF.

The V call is TRBV4-1, the J call TRBJ1-2; without DNA, the TCRdb call of TRBD1 cannot be checked. Germline CDR1 and CDR2: MGHRA and YSYEKL. CDR3 size: 16 residues. Here the CDR3 reads CASSPEGGGGPYGYTF.

The rearrangement uses TRBV12-3 or TRBV12-4 and TRBJ1-5; TCRdb proposes TRBD1, but this gene call is untestable without DNA. This CDR3 has 14 amino acids. The CDR3 is CASSFYRDGQPQHF.

V is TRBV12-3 or TRBV12-4 and J is TRBJ1-1; TCRdb lists TRBD1, though no DNA is available to test this call. The CDR3 covers 12 residues. The CDR3 loop reads CASSFSGFEAFF.

This chain uses TRBV7-2 with TRBJ2-2. Germline V lookup: CDR1 SGHTA, CDR2 FQGNSA. The CDR3 has 12 amino acids. The CDR3 reads CASIVSTGELFF.

CDR3 protein: CASSDRDGQETQYF. This sequence joins TRBV6-2 or TRBV6-3 and TRBJ2-5; there is no DNA to check the TCRdb D call of TRBD1. The CDR3 length is 14 residues. Germline CDR1 and CDR2: MNHEY and SVGEGT.

This rearrangement joins TRBV5-5 to TRBJ2-7; as DNA is missing, the TRBD1 call by TCRdb cannot be tested. Germline lookup yields CDR1 SGHKS and CDR2 YYEKEE (reference sequence). The length of the CDR3 is 14 residues. Here the CDR3 reads CASSNRQGAYEQYF.

The V and J genes are TRBV6-2 or TRBV6-3 and TRBJ2-1. CDR1 is MNHEY and CDR2 is SVGEGT in the germline V gene. The CDR3 length is 14 residues. The CDR3 here is CASSYMSSYNEQFF.

This chain joins TRBV3-1 and TRBJ2-2; TCRdb's D call of TRBD2 is untestable without DNA. Germline values: CDR1 LGHDT, CDR2 YNNKEL (reference sequence). This CDR3 is built from 16 residues. Here the CDR3 reads CASSHTPGTYTGELFF.

The CDR3 here is CASSQLEAPHLSYNEQFF. This chain links TRBV4-3 with TRBJ2-1; there is no DNA to check the TCRdb D call of TRBD1. Germline-derived CDR1 and CDR2 are LGHNA and YSLEER. CDR3 length equals 18 residues.

The rearrangement uses TRBV15 and TRBJ2-1; the TCRdb call, TRBD2, lacks DNA for checking. The germline V gene encodes CDR1 LNHNV and CDR2 YYDKDF (reference sequence). The CDR3 has 17 residues. Here the CDR3 reads CATSRVTSGRKGNEQFF.

This chain connects TRBV7-9 to TRBJ2-1. Per the germline V gene, CDR1 is SEHNR and CDR2 is FQNEAQ (reference sequence). The CDR3 runs 14 residues. The CDR3 reads CASSRDGQYNEQFF.

This chain uses TRBV5-1 with TRBJ2-3. CDR3 length: 14 amino acids. Germline V gene data show CDR1 as SGHRS and CDR2 as YFSETQ. CDR3 amino acids: CASTRSRSTDTQYF.

This chain links TRBV7-6 with TRBJ2-1. This CDR3 contains 13 residues. The V gene's germline CDR1 is SGHVS and CDR2 FNYEAQ. The CDR3 sequence is CASTSGPGDEQFF.

This chain links TRBV11-2 with TRBJ2-3; absent DNA, TCRdb's TRBD2 call cannot be checked. Per germline, CDR1 SGHAT and CDR2 FQNNGV. This CDR3 is 12 amino acids long. The CDR3 loop reads CASSLGGDTQYF.

The rearrangement uses TRBV13 and TRBJ2-3; TCRdb calls TRBD2, which cannot be checked without DNA. Germline V gene data show CDR1 as PRHDT and CDR2 as FYEKMQ (reference sequence). CDR3 size: 14 residues. The CDR3 loop is CASSPRGGVDTQYF.

V and J are TRBV10-3 and TRBJ2-7; the TCRdb D gene call, TRBD1, has no DNA to confirm it. Per germline, CDR1 ENHRY and CDR2 SYGVKD. The CDR3 contains 15 residues. This chain's CDR3 is CAIRAEGISSYEQYF.

This CDR3 is CSVESTGGRYNEQFF. This chain joins TRBV29-1 and TRBJ2-1; TCRdb returns TRBD1, unconfirmable since there is no DNA. The germline V gene has CDR1 SQVTM and CDR2 ANQGSEA. The CDR3 loop spans 15 amino acids.

The chain links TRBV7-6 to TRBJ1-6. Germline V CDR1 and CDR2: SGHVS, FNYEAQ. There are 16 residues in the CDR3. The CDR3 loop is CASSLEGFGDNSPLHF.

V gene TRBV5-1 combines with J gene TRBJ1-1; TCRdb proposes TRBD1, but this gene call is untestable without DNA. The CDR3 covers 18 residues. The germline V gene has CDR1 SGHRS and CDR2 YFSETQ. The CDR3 is CASSLAELYRGGNTEAFF.